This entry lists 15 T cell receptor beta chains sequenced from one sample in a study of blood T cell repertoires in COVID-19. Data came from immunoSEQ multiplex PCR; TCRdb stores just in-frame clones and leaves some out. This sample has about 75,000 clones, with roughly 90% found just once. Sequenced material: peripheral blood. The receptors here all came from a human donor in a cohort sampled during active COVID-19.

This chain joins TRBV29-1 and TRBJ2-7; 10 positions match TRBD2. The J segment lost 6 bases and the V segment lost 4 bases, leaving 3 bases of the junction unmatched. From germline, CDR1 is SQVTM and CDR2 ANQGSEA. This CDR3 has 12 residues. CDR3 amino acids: CSVARTSGEQYF. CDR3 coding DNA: TGCAGCGTTGCTAGGACTAGCGGCGAGCAGTACTTC.

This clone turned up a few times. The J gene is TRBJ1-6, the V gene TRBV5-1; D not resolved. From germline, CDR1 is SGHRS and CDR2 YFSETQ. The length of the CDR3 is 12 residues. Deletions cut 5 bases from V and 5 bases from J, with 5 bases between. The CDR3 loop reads CASREDNSPLHF. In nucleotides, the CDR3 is TGCGCCAGCAGGGAGGATAATTCACCCCTCCACTTT.

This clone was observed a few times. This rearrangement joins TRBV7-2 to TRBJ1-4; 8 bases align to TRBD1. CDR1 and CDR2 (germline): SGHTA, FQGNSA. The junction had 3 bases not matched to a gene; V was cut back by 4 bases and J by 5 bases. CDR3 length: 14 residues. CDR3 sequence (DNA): TGTGCCAGCAGCTCCGGACAGGGCAATGAAAAACTGTTTTTT. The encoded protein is CASSSGQGNEKLFF.

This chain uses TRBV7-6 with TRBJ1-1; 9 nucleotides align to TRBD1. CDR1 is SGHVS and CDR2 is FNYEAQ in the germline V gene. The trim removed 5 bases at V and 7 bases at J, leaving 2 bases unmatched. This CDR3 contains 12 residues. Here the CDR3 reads CASSTDRGEAFF. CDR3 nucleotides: TGTGCCAGCAGCACGGACAGGGGTGAAGCTTTCTTT.

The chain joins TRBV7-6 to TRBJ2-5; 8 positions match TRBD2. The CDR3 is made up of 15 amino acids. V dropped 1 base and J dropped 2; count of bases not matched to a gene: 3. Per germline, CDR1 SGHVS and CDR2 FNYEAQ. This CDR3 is CASSLGLAQQETQYF. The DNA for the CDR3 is TGTGCCAGCAGCTTAGGACTAGCGCAGCAAGAGACCCAGTACTTC.

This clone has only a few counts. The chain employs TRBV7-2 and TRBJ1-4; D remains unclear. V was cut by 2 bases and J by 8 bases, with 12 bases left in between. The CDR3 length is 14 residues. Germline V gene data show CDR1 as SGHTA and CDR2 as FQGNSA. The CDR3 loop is CASSLSAFGEKLFF. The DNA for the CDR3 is TGTGCCAGCAGCTTAAGCGCCTTTGGGGAAAAACTGTTTTTT. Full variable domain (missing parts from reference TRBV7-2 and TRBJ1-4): GAGVSQSPSNKVTEKGKDVELRCDPISGHTALYWYRQSLGQGLEFLIYFQGNSAPDKSGLPSDRFSAERTGGSVSTLTIQRTQQEDSAVYLCASSLSAFGEKLFFGSGTQLSVL.

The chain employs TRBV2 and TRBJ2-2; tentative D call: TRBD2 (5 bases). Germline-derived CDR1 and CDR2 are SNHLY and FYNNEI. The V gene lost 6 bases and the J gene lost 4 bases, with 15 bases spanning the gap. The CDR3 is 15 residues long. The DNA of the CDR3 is TGTGCCAGCAGGAGTAGAGGGAGTGGCACCGGGGAGCTGTTTTTT. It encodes CASRSRGSGTGELFF. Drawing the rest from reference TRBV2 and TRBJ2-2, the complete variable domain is EPEVTQTPSHQVTQMGQEVILRCVPISNHLYFYWYRQILGQKVEFLVSFYNNEISEKSEIFDDQFSVERPDGSNFTLKIRSTKLEDSAMYFCASRSRGSGTGELFFGEGSRLTVL.

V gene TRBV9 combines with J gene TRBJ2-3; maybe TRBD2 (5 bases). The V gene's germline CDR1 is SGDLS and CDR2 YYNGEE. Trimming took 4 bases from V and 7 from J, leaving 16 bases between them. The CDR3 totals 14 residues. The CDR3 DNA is TGTGCCAGCAGCCCAGAGGGCTCCAGGAATACGCAGTATTTT. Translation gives CASSPEGSRNTQYF.

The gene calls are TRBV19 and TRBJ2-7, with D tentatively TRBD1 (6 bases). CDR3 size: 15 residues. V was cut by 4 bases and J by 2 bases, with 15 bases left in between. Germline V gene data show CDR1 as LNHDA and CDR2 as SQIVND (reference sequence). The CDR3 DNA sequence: TGTGCCAGTAGTACAGGGGACCGCCGAACCTACGAGCAGTACTTC. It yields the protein CASSTGDRRTYEQYF.

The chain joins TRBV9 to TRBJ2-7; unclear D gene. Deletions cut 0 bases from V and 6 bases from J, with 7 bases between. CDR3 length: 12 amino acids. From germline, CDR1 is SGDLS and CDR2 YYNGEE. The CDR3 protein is CASSVVESEQYF. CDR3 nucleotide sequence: TGTGCCAGCAGCGTAGTTGAGAGCGAGCAGTACTTC. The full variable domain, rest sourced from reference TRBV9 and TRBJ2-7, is DSGVTQTPKHLITATGQRVTLRCSPRSGDLSVYWYQQSLDQGLQFLIQYYNGEERAKGNILERFSAQQFPDLHSELNLSSLELGDSALYFCASSVVESEQYFGPGTRLTVT.

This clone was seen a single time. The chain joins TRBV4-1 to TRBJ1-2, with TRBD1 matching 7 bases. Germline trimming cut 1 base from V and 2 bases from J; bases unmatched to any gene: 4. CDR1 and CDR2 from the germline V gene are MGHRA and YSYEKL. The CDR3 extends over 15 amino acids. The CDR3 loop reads CASSQADRSNYGYTF. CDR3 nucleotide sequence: TGCGCCAGCAGCCAAGCGGACAGGAGCAACTATGGCTACACCTTC.

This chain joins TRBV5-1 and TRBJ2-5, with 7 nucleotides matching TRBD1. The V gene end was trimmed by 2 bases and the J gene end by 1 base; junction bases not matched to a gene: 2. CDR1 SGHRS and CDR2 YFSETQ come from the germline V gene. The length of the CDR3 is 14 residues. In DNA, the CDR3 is TGCGCCAGCAGCTTAAGACAGGGCCAAGAGACCCAGTACTTC. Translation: CASSLRQGQETQYF.

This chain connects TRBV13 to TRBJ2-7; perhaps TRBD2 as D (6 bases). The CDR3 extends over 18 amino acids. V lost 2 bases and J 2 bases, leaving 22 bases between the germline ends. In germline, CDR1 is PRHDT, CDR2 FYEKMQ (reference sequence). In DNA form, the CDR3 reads TGTGCCAGCAGCTTATCGTTCGCTGAGGCGGGGAAGACCTACGAGCAGTACTTC. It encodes CASSLSFAEAGKTYEQYF.

For the CDR3, the DNA is TGTGCCAGCAGTTACAGCGGGTACCAAGAGACCCAGTACTTC. Protein: CASSYSGYQETQYF. The V gene is TRBV6-5, the J gene TRBJ2-5; D possibly corresponds to TRBD2 (6 bases). V lost 2 bases, J lost 0 bases, and 7 bases lay in between. CDR1 MNHEY and CDR2 SVGAGI come from the germline V gene. The CDR3 is 14 residues long.

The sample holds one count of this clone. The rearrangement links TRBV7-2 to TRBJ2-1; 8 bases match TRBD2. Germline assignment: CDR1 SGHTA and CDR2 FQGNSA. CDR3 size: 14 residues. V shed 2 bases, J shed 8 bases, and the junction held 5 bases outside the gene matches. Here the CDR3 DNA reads TGTGCCAGCAGCTTACCCCCGGGGGGGCATGAGCAGTTCTTC. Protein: CASSLPPGGHEQFF.